Listed below are T cell receptor beta chains from one sample, sequenced in a study of blood T cell repertoires in COVID-19. Profiled with immunoSEQ multiplex PCR; TCRdb holds only in-frame clones, not every one. The sample holds 100,000 to 150,000 clones, approximately 89% seen once. The material sequenced was peripheral blood. The source is a man aged 45-65 years with acute or convalescent COVID-19. The CDR3 runs from the conserved cysteine through the conserved F or W. The D gene is left open where the match is weak.

CASSFMDRTTTNYGYTF TRBD1 TRBV5-4
CASSLEGQENQPQHF TRBD1 TRBV5-1
CASRLGGGMNTEAFF - TRBV6-5
CATASGYGYTF - TRBV14
CASSEYKEETQYF - TRBV2
CASSQNRGRYRSSYNEQFF TRBD2 TRBV3-1/TRBV3-2
CASSPGTGRNQPQHF TRBD1 TRBV7-6
CASSSGQILEKLFF TRBD1 TRBV5-1
CASSLGRRGWNYGYTF - TRBV7-2
CASSQGVVEQFF - TRBV3-1/TRBV3-2
CASNENRNNSPLHF - TRBV27
CASTPQGVNTEAFF - TRBV7-6
CASSEGTPREYGYTF - TRBV2
CASSELAGGSDTQYF TRBD2 TRBV6-1
CASTLDGSSYNSPLHF - TRBV28
CASSFTTSGEETQYF TRBD2 TRBV7-6
CASSLGGQAPAFF TRBD1 TRBV7-9
CASSIGASASTDTQYF - TRBV19
CASSPPGGPNYGYTF - TRBV5-1
CATRGQGNTEAFF TRBD1 TRBV19
CASRSFSTDTQYF - TRBV30
CASSFSGLAGANEQFF TRBD2 TRBV9
CATSRDGRDTEAFF - TRBV15
CASSFRQSSSGNTIYF - TRBV7-6
CASSSRVENSPLHF - TRBV5-1
CAWSVQGAGEQFF - TRBV30
CASSLAGGYEQYF - TRBV12-3/TRBV12-4
CASGLAGQETQYF TRBD2 TRBV5-1
CASTDSSGANVLTF - TRBV2
CASSPAGKETQYF - TRBV18
CASSLGGQDVTGELFF TRBD1 TRBV5-6
CASSFLRTSGRSSYEQYF TRBD2 TRBV7-2
CASSGSPNTGELFF - TRBV2
CASSTGSSGNTIYF - TRBV2
CASSLFGDSNQPQHF - TRBV5-8
CASSSPGGDPGGTEAFF - TRBV5-1
CASSQGELLQPQHF - TRBV16
CASSSFRGASNSYEQYF - TRBV28
CASSGQLSNEQYF - TRBV9
CASSPTGGELFF - TRBV6-6